What follows describes a single T cell receptor (beta chain). This CDR3 comprises 14 residues. Germline V CDR1 and CDR2: SGHNT, YENEEA. V was pared by 3 bases and J by 9 bases, with 8 bases of the junction left unmatched. The data are from a study of blood T cell repertoires in COVID-19. Study information: From T cells, B-cell-depleted T cells, or PBMCs came the material, which was cDNA or gDNA.

In the source study's methods: For nucleated cells, counts were estimated from reference gene primer amplification. This table comes from immunoSEQ multiplex PCR, and its TCRdb copy is limited to in-frame clones, with some not included. For V, J and clone size, that table is used; D and trimming come from the DNA. The sample includes 100,000 or so clones, more than 85% seen only once; the top ten take about 2.2%. Sequenced input: peripheral blood. The V call is TRBV11-3, the J call TRBJ2-1; 7 bases line up with TRBD2. The receptor was derived from a man between 45 and 60 years old with active COVID-19. CDR3 nucleotides: TGTGCCAGCAGCTTTGTAGGACTAGAGGTTGAGCAGTTCTTC. As protein: CASSFVGLEVEQFF. The full variable domain, with the rest looked up from reference TRBV11-3 and TRBJ2-1, is EAGVVQSPRYKIIEKKQPVAFWCNPISGHNTLYWYLQNLGQGPELLIRYENEEAVDDSQLPKDRFSAERLKGVDSTLKIQPAELGDSAVYLCASSFVGLEVEQFFGPGTRLTVL.